This is a list of T cell receptor beta chains from one sample in a study of vaccination and CD4 T cells after COVID-19. The antigens these receptors bind are not known. Each CDR3 protein is one row after TCRdb ran MiXCR on the PCR reads. This table holds 15,000 to 20,000 distinct CDR3 sequences, over 50% found once. The sample in question was CD4+ T cells from blood, cultured in vitro, obtained before SARS-CoV-2 vaccination. The receptors here all came from a human donor who had recovered from COVID-19. Each CDR3 is given with its conserved first and last residue. The D gene is left open where the match is weak. Rows may omit the clone size; those that give it use once, few, many or a size class.

>TRBJ2-5|few|.|TRBV27
CASSLEYQETQYF
TGTGCCAGCAGTTTAGAGTACCAAGAGACCCAGTACTTC
>TRBJ2-2|.|.|TRBV20-1
CSPSGQLNTGELFF
TGCAGCCCCTCGGGACAATTGAACACCGGGGAGCTGTTTTTT
>TRBJ2-1|.|.|TRBV6-5
CASSSLEGSSYNEQFF
TGTGCCAGCAGTTCCCTAGAGGGGAGCTCCTACAATGAGCAGTTCTTC
>TRBJ1-1|few|TRBD1|TRBV28
CASSGTGSAFF
TGTGCCAGCAGCGGGACAGGATCTGCTTTCTTT
>TRBJ1-2|few|TRBD1|TRBV6-5
CASSYQGAYGYTF
TGTGCCAGCAGTTATCAGGGGGCCTATGGCTACACCTTC
>TRBJ2-3|.|TRBD1|TRBV20-1
CSASGTGGGSDTQYF
TGCAGTGCTAGTGGGACAGGGGGAGGTTCAGATACGCAGTATTTT
>TRBJ2-1|.|.|TRBV20-1
CSAPRQYSYNEQFF
TGCAGTGCTCCCAGACAGTACTCCTACAATGAGCAGTTCTTC
>TRBJ2-7|.|TRBD2|TRBV2
CASSPVGLAGGTQYF
TGTGCCAGCAGTCCCGTAGGGCTAGCGGGAGGAACCCAGTACTTC
>TRBJ2-1|once|TRBD2|TRBV19
CASSISGSRLSYNEQFF
TGTGCCAGTAGTATTAGCGGGAGCAGACTCTCCTACAATGAGCAGTTCTTC
>TRBJ2-2|few|TRBD2|TRBV24-1
CATRGTSGTGELFF
TGTGCCACCCGAGGTACTAGCGGCACCGGGGAGCTGTTTTTT
>TRBJ2-7|.|TRBD1|TRBV19
CATQYDRASYEQYF
TGTGCCACACAATACGACAGGGCGAGTTACGAGCAGTACTTC
>TRBJ2-3|.|TRBD2|TRBV7-2
CASSSWTSGTDTQYF
TGTGCCAGCAGCTCTTGGACTAGCGGCACAGATACGCAGTATTTT
>TRBJ2-3|.|TRBD2|TRBV20-1
CSAGGAGASTDTQYF
TGCAGTGCAGGTGGAGCGGGGGCTAGCACAGATACGCAGTATTTT
>TRBJ2-2|.|.|TRBV6-1
CASSVRGAGTGELFF
TGTGCCAGCAGTGTCCGGGGCGCGGGCACCGGGGAGCTGTTTTTT
>TRBJ2-1|.|.|TRBV20-1
CSARVRWSSYNEQFF
TGCAGTGCTAGAGTAAGGTGGAGCTCCTACAATGAGCAGTTCTTC